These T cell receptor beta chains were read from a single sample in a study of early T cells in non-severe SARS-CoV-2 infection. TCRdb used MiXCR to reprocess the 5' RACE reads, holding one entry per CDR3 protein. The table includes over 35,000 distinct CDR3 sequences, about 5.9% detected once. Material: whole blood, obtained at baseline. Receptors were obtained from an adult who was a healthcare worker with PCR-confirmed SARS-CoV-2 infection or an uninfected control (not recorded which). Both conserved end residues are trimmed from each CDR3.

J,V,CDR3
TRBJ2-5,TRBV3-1,ASSQVQRGNSETQY
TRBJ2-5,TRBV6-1,ASSEDRGTETQY
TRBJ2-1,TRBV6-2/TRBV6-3,ASSQSGGYYNEQF
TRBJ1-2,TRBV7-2,ASSLYGYT
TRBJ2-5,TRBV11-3,ASSSGSSGKVETQY
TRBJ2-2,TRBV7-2,ASSPGTSGVAGELF
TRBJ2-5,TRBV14,ASSFPGLAETQY
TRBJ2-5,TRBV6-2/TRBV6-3,ASTRGVRRETQY
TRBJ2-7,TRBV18,ASSPSGTYEQY
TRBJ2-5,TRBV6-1,ASSGGQVKQETQY
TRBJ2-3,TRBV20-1,SPLTRGEDTQY
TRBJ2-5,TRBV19,ASSISGGTSIETQY
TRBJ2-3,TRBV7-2,ASSISRAGDTQY
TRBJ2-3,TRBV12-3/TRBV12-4,ASRQGQGTDTQY
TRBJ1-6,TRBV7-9,ASSLDRQGLIFH
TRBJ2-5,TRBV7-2,ASSLGVLAGATFQETQY
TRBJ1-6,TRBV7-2,ASSPQGTENSPLH
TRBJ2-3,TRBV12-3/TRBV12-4,ASSFYSTSTDTQY
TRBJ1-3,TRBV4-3,ASSQGHTVFPDSGNTIY
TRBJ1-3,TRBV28,ASTPPGAGNTIY
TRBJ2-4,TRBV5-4,ASSIQGQKNIQY
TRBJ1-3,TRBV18,ASSPQGQLGNTIY